This section outlines one T cell receptor (beta chain) sequence together with its context. The data originate from a study of blood T cell repertoires in COVID-19. Across the whole study: T cells, B-cell-depleted T cells, or PBMCs supplied cDNA or gDNA.

TCRdb keeps only in-frame clones here, not all; method: immunoSEQ multiplex PCR. The sample has about 210,000 clones, approximately 83% seen once. The CDR3 contains 13 residues. V dropped 9 bases and J dropped 4 bases, with 12 bases sitting between them. Germline values: CDR1 LNHDA, CDR2 SQIVND (reference sequence). The sequenced material came from peripheral blood. The chain combines TRBV19 with TRBJ1-4; perhaps TRBD1 as D (5 bases). The sequence derives from a woman between 40 and 50 years old with active or convalescent COVID-19. The CDR3 nucleotides read TGTGCCAGCGTGGGGGGTTTTAATGAAAAACTGTTTTTT. Its protein is CASVGGFNEKLFF.